The text below deals with one T cell receptor (beta chain). Profiling relied on immunoSEQ multiplex PCR, and the TCRdb table lists in-frame clones only, not all of them. The sample consists of about 59,000 clones, around four fifths of them appearing once. The data were taken from a study of blood T cell repertoires in COVID-19. The CDR3 runs to 14 residues. The V end was cut by 2 bases, the J end by 2 bases, with 10 bases between. Germline CDR1 is SGHNT and CDR2 is YYREEE (reference sequence). Source material: peripheral blood. The chain has TRBV5-4 and TRBJ2-5; tentative D call: TRBD2 (6 bases). The clonotype originates from a man aged 80 or over with acute or convalescent COVID-19. CDR3 residues: CASSFPSEQETQYF. The DNA for the CDR3 is TGTGCCAGCAGCTTCCCTAGCGAGCAAGAGACCCAGTACTTC.